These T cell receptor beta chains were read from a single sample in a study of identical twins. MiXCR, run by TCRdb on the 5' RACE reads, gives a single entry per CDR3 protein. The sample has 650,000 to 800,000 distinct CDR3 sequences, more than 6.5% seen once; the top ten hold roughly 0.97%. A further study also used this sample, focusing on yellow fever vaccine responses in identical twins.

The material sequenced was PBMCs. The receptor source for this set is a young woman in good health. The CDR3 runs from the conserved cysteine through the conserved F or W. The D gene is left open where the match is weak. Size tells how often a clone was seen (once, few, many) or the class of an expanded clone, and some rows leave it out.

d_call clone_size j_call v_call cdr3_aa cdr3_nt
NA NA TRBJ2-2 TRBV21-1 CASSAWTGLAGELFF TGTGCCAGCAGCGCTTGGACAGGGCTGGCCGGGGAGCTGTTTTTT
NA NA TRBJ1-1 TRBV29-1 CSVASLNTEAFF TGCAGCGTCGCCAGCTTGAACACTGAAGCTTTCTTT
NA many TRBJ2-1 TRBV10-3 CAISGPLGGVYNEQFF TGTGCCATCAGTGGGCCCTTAGGAGGGGTCTACAATGAGCAGTTCTTC
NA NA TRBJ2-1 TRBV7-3 CASSLTDSIYNEQFF TGTGCCAGCAGTCTTACGGATAGTATCTACAATGAGCAGTTCTTC
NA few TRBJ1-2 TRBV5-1 CASSLGAGTNGYTF TGCGCCAGCAGCTTGGGGGCAGGGACGAATGGCTACACCTTC
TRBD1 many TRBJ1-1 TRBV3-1 CASSRDRVVAEAFF TGTGCCAGCAGCCGGGACAGGGTAGTTGCTGAAGCTTTCTTT
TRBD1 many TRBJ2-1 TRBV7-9 CASSPGQISYNEQFF TGTGCCAGCAGTCCGGGACAGATCTCCTACAATGAGCAGTTCTTC
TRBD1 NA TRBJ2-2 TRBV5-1 CASSSPTGAVTGELFF TGCGCCAGCAGTTCTCCTACAGGGGCGGTCACCGGGGAGCTGTTTTTT
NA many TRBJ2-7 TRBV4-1 CASSQDRESTYEQYF TGCGCCAGCAGCCAAGATCGGGAGAGCACCTACGAGCAGTACTTC
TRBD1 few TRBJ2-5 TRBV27 CASSFRLTNSADRVGETQYF TGTGCCAGCAGTTTTCGGCTCACGAATTCAGCCGACAGGGTGGGAGAGACCCAGTACTTC
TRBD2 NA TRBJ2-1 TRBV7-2 CASSLRLASGNEQFF TGTGCCAGCAGCTTACGACTAGCGTCGGGGAATGAGCAGTTCTTC
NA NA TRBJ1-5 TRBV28 CASSFWGRTSNQPQHF TGTGCCAGCAGTTTTTGGGGTAGGACGAGCAATCAGCCCCAGCATTTT
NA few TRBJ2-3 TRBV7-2 CASSLPEQKQYF TGTGCCAGCAGCTTACCGGAACAAAAGCAGTATTTT
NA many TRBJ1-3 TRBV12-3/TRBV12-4 CASSLLASGNTIYF TGTGCCAGCAGTTTACTGGCCTCTGGAAACACCATATATTTT
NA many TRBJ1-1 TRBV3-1 CASRQMDRNTEAFF TGTGCCAGCAGACAGATGGACAGGAACACTGAAGCTTTCTTT
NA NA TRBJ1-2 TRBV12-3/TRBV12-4 CASRLSGGGYGYTF TGTGCCAGCAGGTTGTCGGGTGGTGGCTATGGCTACACCTTC
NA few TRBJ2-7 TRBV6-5 CASSYPVAGSEQYF TGTGCCAGCAGTTACCCTGTCGCAGGCTCCGAGCAGTACTTC
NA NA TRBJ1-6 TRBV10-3 CAIRRGVRDSPLHF TGTGCCATCAGACGTGGGGTTCGAGATTCACCCCTCCACTTT
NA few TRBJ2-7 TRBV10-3 CAISVKVSENEQYF TGTGCCATCAGTGTTAAGGTTTCGGAGAACGAGCAGTACTTC
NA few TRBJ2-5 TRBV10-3 CAISEGSGPQETQYF TGTGCCATCAGTGAGGGTAGCGGTCCCCAAGAGACCCAGTACTTC
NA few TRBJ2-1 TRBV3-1 CASSYHGTQSSYNEQFF TGTGCCAGCAGCTACCACGGGACTCAGAGCTCCTACAATGAGCAGTTCTTC
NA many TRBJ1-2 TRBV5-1 CASSLDRANYGYTF TGTGCCAGCAGCTTAGATAGGGCGAACTATGGCTACACCTTC
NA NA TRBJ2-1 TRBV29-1 CSAGSGKVYNEQFF TGCAGCGCTGGGTCGGGCAAGGTCTACAATGAGCAGTTCTTC
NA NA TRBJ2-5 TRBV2 CASRERPRGETQYF TGTGCCAGCAGGGAGAGGCCGAGGGGAGAGACCCAGTACTTC
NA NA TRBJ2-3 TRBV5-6 CASSPLDSSHTDTQYF TGTGCCAGCAGCCCCCTGGATAGCAGCCACACAGATACGCAGTATTTT
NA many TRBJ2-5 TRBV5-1 CASSLAWAPQETQYF TGCGCCAGCAGCTTGGCCTGGGCACCCCAAGAGACCCAGTACTTC
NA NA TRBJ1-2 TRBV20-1 CSARSREDVGYTF TGCAGTGCTAGGTCCAGGGAGGATGTAGGCTACACCTTC
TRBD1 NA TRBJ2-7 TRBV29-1 CSARVGTGVYEQYF TGCAGCGCGCGTGTAGGGACAGGGGTTTACGAGCAGTACTTC
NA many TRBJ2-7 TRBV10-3 CAISELLGSYEQYF TGTGCCATCAGTGAGTTGCTGGGCTCCTACGAGCAGTACTTC
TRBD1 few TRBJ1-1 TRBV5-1 CASSWGQGVNTEAFF TGCGCCAGCAGCTGGGGACAGGGAGTGAACACTGAAGCTTTCTTT
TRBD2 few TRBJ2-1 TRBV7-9 CASSLPGGAGNEQFF TGTGCCAGCAGCTTACCCGGGGGGGCCGGAAATGAGCAGTTCTTC
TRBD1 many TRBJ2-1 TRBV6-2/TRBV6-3 CASSNGQGWYEQFF TGTGCCAGCAGCAACGGACAGGGGTGGTATGAGCAGTTCTTC
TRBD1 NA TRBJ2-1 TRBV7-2 CASSATGAYNEQFF TGTGCCAGCAGCGCCACAGGGGCCTACAATGAGCAGTTCTTC
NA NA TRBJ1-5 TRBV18 CASSPSGEFQPQHF TGTGCCAGCTCACCATCCGGGGAATTCCAGCCCCAGCATTTT
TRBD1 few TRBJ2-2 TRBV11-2 CASSIQGGNTGELFF TGTGCCAGCAGCATACAGGGGGGAAACACCGGGGAGCTGTTTTTT
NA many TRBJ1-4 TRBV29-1 CSVVADPTNEKLFF TGCAGCGTTGTAGCCGATCCAACTAATGAAAAACTGTTTTTT
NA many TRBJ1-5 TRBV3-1 CASSRDSYNQPQHF TGTGCCAGCAGCCGAGACAGCTACAATCAGCCCCAGCATTTT
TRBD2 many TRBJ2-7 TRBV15 CATSKSSSGIYEQYF TGTGCCACCAGCAAGTCTTCTAGCGGGATCTACGAGCAGTACTTC
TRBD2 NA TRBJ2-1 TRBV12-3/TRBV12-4 CASTQAGGPSDEQFF TGTGCCAGCACGCAAGCGGGAGGGCCCTCGGATGAGCAGTTCTTC
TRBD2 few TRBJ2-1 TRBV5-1 CASSPSTSGGPSYNEQFF TGCGCCAGCAGCCCCTCGACTAGCGGGGGGCCATCCTACAATGAGCAGTTCTTC
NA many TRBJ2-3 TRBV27 CASSFSRFTDTQYF TGTGCCAGCAGTTTCTCTAGGTTCACAGATACGCAGTATTTT
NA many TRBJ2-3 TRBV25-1 CASSAGDTQYF TGTGCCAGCAGTGCCGGAGATACGCAGTATTTT
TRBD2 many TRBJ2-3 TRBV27 CASSSRLALNTDTQYF TGTGCCAGCAGTTCAAGACTAGCCCTAAACACAGATACGCAGTATTTT
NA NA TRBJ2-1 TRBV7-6 CASSFEMVGEQFF TGTGCCAGCAGCTTCGAAATGGTGGGGGAGCAGTTCTTC
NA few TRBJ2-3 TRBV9 CASSVEVGGRGRIADTQYF TGTGCCAGCAGCGTAGAAGTTGGGGGACGGGGTAGGATTGCAGATACGCAGTATTTT
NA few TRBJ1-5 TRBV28 CASRRPQGTLAQPQHF TGTGCCAGCAGAAGACCCCAGGGGACTTTGGCCCAGCCCCAGCATTTT
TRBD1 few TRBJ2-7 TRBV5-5 CASSIRDRIYEQYF TGTGCCAGCAGCATCCGGGACAGGATATACGAGCAGTACTTC
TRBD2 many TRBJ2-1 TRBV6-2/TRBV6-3 CASSLGASGRANEQFF TGTGCCAGCAGTCTTGGTGCGAGCGGGAGGGCCAATGAGCAGTTCTTC
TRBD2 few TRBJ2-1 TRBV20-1 CSARARGTSVYNEQFF TGCAGTGCTAGAGCCCGCGGGACTAGCGTCTACAATGAGCAGTTCTTC
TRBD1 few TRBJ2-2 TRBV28 CASSSGQADTGELFF TGTGCCAGCAGTTCCGGACAGGCCGATACCGGGGAGCTGTTTTTT
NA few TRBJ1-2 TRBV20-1 CSARDSTAYGYTF TGCAGTGCTAGAGATTCGACAGCCTATGGCTACACCTTC
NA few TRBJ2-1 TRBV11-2 CASSLDSQGVLWDNEQFF TGTGCCAGCAGCTTAGATTCACAGGGAGTTCTCTGGGACAATGAGCAGTTCTTC
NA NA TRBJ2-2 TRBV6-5 CASREGTGELFF TGTGCCAGCAGAGAGGGGACCGGGGAGCTGTTTTTT
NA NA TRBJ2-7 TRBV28 CASNEVQATSYEQYF TGTGCCAGCAACGAGGTACAGGCAACCTCCTACGAGCAGTACTTC
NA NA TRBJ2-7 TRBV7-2 CASSLVGAPSYEQYF TGTGCCAGCAGCTTAGTGGGGGCCCCATCCTACGAGCAGTACTTC